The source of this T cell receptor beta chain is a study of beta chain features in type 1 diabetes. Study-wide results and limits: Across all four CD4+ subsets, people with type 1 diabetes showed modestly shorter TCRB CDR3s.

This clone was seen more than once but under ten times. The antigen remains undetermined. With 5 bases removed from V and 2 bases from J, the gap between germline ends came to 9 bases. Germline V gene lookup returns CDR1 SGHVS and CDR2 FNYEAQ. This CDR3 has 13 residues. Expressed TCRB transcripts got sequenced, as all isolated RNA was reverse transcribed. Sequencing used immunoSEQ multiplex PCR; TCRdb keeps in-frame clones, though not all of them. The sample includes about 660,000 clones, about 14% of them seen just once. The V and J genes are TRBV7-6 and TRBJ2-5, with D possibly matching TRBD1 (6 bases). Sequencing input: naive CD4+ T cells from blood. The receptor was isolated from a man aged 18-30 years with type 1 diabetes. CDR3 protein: CASSEGGQETQYF. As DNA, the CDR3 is TGTGCCAGCAGCGAAGGGGGACAAGAGACCCAGTACTTC. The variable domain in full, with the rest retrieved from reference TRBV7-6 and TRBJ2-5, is GAGVSQSPRYKVTKRGQDVALRCDPISGHVSLYWYRQALGQGPEFLTYFNYEAQQDKSGLPNDRFSAERPEGSISTLTIQRTEQRDSAMYRCASSEGGQETQYFGPGTRLLVL.